This T cell receptor (beta chain) was observed in a study of PD-L1 blockade in urothelial cancer. Across the whole study: Samples came from 3 weeks, at the second dose, and 6 weeks into treatment. Typically, measured as a median, blood samples had approximately 130,000 T cells. Study-wide points: Below-median blood TCR clonality before treatment forecast better survival.

Sequencing was performed with immunoSEQ multiplex PCR; in TCRdb, only in-frame clones are kept and a portion is missing. The table lists 130,000 or so clones, roughly 80% of them singletons. Time point defined: pretreatment peripheral blood. CDR1 and CDR2 (germline): SGHAT, FQNNGV. This CDR3 is 16 amino acids long. V lost 1 base and J lost 0; bases outside the gene matches: 3. Notes on this clone: The target antigen is unknown.

Sequencing was performed on PBMCs, taken around atezolizumab (anti-PD-L1) treatment. This sequence joins TRBV11-2 and TRBJ1-3, with TRBD1 matching 7 bases. The source is a man in his forties or fifties with urothelial cancer. In DNA, the CDR3 is TGTGCCAGCAGCTTAGCGGCAGGGGGCTCTGGAAACACCATATATTTT. This sequence encodes CASSLAAGGSGNTIYF.